This TCR beta chain was identified during a study of cytomegalovirus exposure and HLA in healthy donors. Study-level information: Drawn from HLA-typed donors, approximately 85 million unique TCRs were held in an early data release.

Remarks on this clone: Its antigen is as yet unknown.

Study-wide results and caveats: Rare TCR sequences dominated, though some public TCRs recurred in many donors. An analysis done earlier found most TCR beta V segments productive about 87% or about 30% of the time.

PCR primers comprised 60 Vbeta and 13 Jbeta primers. Profiling relied on immunoSEQ multiplex PCR, and the TCRdb table lists in-frame clones only, not all of them. The table includes just over 85,000 clones, 65% to 80% detected once. Trimming left V 1 base short and J 0 bases short, with 13 bases between. This CDR3 is 16 amino acids long. Germline V gene lookup returns CDR1 SGDLS and CDR2 YYNGEE. The source material was PBMCs. The genes are TRBV9 and TRBJ1-1, with no clear D. This sequence was found in a man in his forties or fifties in good health and CMV-seronegative. The CDR3 sequence: CASSVTGGWMNTEAFF. The CDR3 DNA reads TGTGCCAGCAGCGTAACGGGCGGGTGGATGAACACTGAAGCTTTCTTT.